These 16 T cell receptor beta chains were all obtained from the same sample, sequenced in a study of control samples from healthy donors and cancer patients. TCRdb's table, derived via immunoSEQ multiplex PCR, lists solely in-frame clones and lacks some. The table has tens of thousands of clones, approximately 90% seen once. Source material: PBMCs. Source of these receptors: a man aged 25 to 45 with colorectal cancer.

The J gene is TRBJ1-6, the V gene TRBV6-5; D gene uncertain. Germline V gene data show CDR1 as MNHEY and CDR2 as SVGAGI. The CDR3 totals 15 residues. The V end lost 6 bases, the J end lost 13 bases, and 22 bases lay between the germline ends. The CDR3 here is CASSLTVSIGRPLHF. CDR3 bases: TGTGCCAGCAGCCTTACAGTGTCGATCGGGCGGCCCCTCCACTTT.

CDR3: CASSLTGFYGYTF. The CDR3 DNA reads TGTGCCAGCAGCCTCACAGGGTTCTATGGCTACACCTTC. The V gene is TRBV6-5, the J gene TRBJ1-2; a weak D match, TRBD1 (6 bases). This CDR3 is 13 amino acids long. Trimming cost V 6 bases and J 4 bases, with 12 bases left between them. In germline, CDR1 is MNHEY, CDR2 SVGAGI.

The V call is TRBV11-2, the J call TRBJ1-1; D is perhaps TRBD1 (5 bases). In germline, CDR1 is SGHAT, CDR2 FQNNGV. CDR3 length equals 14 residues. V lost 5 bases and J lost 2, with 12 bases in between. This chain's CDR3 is CASSPAGDNTEAFF. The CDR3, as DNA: TGTGCCAGCAGCCCCGCGGGGGACAACACTGAAGCTTTCTTT. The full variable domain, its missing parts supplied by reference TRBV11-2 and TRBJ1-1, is EAGVAQSPRYKIIEKRQSVAFWCNPISGHATLYWYQQILGQGPKLLIQFQNNGVVDDSQLPKDRFSAERLKGVDSTLKIQPAKLEDSAVYLCASSPAGDNTEAFFGQGTRLTVV.

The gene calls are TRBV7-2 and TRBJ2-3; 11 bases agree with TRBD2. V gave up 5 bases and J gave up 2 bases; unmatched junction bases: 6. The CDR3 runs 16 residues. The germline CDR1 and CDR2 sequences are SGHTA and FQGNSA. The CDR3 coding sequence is TGTGCCAGCAGCGCCCGACTAGCGGGGTCCACAGATACGCAGTATTTT. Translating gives CASSARLAGSTDTQYF.

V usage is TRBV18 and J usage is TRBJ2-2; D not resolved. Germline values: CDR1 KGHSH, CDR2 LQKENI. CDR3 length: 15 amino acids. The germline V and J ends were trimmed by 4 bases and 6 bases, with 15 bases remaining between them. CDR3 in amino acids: CASSLTDLGPGELFF. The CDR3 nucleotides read TGTGCCAGCTCACTGACCGATCTTGGACCCGGGGAGCTGTTTTTT. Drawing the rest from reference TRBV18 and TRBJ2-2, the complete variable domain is NAGVMQNPRHLVRRRGQEARLRCSPMKGHSHVYWYRQLPEEGLKFMVYLQKENIIDESGMPKERFSAEFPKEGPSILRIQQVVRGDSAAYFCASSLTDLGPGELFFGEGSRLTVL.

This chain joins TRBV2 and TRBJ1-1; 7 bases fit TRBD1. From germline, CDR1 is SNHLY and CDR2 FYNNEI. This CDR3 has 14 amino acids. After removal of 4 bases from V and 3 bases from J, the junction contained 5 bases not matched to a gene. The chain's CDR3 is CASSGTGVDTEAFF. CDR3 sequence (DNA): TGTGCCAGCAGTGGGACAGGTGTGGACACTGAAGCTTTCTTT.

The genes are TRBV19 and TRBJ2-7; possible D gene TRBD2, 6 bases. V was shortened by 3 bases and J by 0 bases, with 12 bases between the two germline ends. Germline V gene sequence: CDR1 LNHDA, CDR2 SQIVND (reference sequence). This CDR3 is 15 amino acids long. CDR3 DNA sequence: TGTGCCAGTAGTATCCAACGGGGGTCCTCCTACGAGCAGTACTTC. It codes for CASSIQRGSSYEQYF.

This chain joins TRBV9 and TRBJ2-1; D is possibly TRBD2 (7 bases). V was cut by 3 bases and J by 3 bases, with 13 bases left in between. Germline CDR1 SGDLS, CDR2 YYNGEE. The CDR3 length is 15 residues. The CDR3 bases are TGTGCCAGCAGCGCGGTCGGGGGGCGCTACAATGAGCAGTTCTTC. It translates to CASSAVGGRYNEQFF.

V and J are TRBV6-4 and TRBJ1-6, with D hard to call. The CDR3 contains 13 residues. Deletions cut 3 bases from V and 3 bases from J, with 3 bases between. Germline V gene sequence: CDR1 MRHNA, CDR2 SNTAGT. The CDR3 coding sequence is TGTGCCAGCAGTGAGGACTATAATTCACCCCTCCACTTT. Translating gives CASSEDYNSPLHF.

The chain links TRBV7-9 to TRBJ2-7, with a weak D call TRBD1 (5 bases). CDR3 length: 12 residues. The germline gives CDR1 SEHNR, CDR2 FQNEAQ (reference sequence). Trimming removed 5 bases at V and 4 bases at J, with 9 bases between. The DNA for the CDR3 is TGTGCCAGCAGCCTCTGGACATACGAGCAGTACTTC. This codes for CASSLWTYEQYF.

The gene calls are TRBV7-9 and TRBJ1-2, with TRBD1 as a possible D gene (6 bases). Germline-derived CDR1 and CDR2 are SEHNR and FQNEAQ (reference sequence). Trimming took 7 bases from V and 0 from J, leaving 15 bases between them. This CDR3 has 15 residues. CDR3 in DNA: TGTGCCAGCATCAGACAGGAGGGGCCTAACTATGGCTACACCTTC. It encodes CASIRQEGPNYGYTF. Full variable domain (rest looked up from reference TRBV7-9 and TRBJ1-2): DTGVSQNPRHKITKRGQNVTFRCDPISEHNRLYWYRQTLGQGPEFLTYFQNEAQLEKSRLLSDRFSAERPKGSFSTLEIQRTEQGDSAMYLCASIRQEGPNYGYTFGSGTRLTVV.

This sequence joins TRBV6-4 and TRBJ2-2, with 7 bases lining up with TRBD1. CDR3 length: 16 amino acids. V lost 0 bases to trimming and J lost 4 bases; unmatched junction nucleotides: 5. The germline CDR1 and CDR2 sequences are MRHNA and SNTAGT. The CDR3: CASSDSGEGATGELFF. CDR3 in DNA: TGTGCCAGCAGTGACTCGGGAGAGGGGGCCACCGGGGAGCTGTTTTTT.

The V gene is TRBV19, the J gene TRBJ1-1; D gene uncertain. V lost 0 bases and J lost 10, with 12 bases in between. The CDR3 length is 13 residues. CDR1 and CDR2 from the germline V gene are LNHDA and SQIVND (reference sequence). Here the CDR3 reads CASSIESRRGAFF. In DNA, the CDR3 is TGTGCCAGTAGTATAGAGTCCAGGCGAGGAGCTTTCTTT.

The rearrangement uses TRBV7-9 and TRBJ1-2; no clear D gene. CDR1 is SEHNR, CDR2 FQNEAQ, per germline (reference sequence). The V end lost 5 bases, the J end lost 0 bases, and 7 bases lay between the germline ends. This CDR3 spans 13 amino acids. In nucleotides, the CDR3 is TGTGCCAGCAGCGGCGCAACTAACTATGGCTACACCTTC. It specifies CASSGATNYGYTF. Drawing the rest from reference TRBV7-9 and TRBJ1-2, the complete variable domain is DTGVSQNPRHKITKRGQNVTFRCDPISEHNRLYWYRQTLGQGPEFLTYFQNEAQLEKSRLLSDRFSAERPKGSFSTLEIQRTEQGDSAMYLCASSGATNYGYTFGSGTRLTVV.

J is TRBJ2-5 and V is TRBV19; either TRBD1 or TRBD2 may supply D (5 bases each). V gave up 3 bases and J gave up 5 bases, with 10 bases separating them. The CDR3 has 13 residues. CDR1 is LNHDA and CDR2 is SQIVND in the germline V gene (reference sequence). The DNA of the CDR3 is TGTGCCAGTAGTATGCACTGGGGGGAGACCCAGTACTTC. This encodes CASSMHWGETQYF.

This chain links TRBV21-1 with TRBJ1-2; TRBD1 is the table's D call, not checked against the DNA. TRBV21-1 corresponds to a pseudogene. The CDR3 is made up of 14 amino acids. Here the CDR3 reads CASSKRRTGCGYTF. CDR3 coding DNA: TGTGCCAGCAGCAAAAGGCGGACAGGGTGCGGCTACACCTTC.